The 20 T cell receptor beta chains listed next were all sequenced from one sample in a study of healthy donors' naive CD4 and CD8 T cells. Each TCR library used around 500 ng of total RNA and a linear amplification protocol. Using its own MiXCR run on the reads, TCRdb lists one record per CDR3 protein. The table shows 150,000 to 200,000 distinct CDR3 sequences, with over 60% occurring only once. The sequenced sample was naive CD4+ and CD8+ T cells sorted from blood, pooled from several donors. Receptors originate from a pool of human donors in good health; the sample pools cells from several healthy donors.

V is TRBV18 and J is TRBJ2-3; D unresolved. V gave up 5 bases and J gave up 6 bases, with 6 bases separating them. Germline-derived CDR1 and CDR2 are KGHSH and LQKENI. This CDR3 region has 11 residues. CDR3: CASSDSDTQYF. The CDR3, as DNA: TGTGCCAGCTCAGACTCCGATACGCAGTATTTT.

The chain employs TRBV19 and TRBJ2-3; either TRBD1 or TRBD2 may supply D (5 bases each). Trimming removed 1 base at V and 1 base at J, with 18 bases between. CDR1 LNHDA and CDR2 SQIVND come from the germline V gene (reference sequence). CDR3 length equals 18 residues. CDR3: CASSIGRERGFRTDTQYF. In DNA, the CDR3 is TGTGCCAGTAGTATAGGCCGAGAGAGGGGCTTTCGCACAGATACGCAGTATTTT.

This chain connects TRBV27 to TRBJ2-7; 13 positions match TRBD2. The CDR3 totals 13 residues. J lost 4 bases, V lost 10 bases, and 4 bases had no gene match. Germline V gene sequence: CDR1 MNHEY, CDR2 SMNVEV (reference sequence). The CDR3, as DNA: TGTGCCACTGAGGGACTAGCGGGATACGAGCAGTACTTC. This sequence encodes CATEGLAGYEQYF.

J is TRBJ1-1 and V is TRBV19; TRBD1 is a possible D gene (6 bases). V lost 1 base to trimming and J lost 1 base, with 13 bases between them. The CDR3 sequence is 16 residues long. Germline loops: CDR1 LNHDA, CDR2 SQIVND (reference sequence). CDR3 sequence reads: CASSIGGQQRNTEAFF. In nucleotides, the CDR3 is TGTGCCAGTAGTATAGGGGGACAACAGCGGAACACTGAAGCTTTCTTT.

The CDR3 loop is CASSGLGPINSGANVLTF. The CDR3 DNA follows: TGTGCCAGCAGCGGTTTGGGACCGATAAACTCTGGGGCCAACGTCCTGACTTTC. The rearrangement joins TRBV7-8 to TRBJ2-6; TRBD1 or TRBD2 may be the D gene (5 bases each). This CDR3 contains 18 residues. Trimming shortened V by 5 bases and J by 0 bases, and 17 bases separated the two germline ends. Germline-derived CDR1 and CDR2 are SGHVS and FQNEAQ.

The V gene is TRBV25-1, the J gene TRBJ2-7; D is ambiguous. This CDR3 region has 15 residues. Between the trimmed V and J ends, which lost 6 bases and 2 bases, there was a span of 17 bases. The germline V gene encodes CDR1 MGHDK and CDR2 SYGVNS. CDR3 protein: CASRVISRGAYEQYV. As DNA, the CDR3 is TGTGCCAGCAGGGTCATTTCGCGAGGCGCCTACGAGCAGTACGTC.

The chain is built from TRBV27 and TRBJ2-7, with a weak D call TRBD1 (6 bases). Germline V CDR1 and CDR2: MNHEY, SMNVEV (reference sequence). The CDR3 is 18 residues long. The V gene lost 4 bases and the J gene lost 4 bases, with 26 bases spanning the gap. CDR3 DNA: TGTGCCAGCAGTTCCATCCCCGTAAACTGGGACAAACTATACGAGCAGTACTTC. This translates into CASSSIPVNWDKLYEQYF.

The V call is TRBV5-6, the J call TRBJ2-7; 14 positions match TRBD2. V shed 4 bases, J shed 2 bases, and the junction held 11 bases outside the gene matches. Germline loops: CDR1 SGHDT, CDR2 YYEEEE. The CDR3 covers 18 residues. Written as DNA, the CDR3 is TGTGCCAGCAGCCCCTGGACTAGCGGGGGGAACCCGACCTACGAGCAGTACTTC. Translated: CASSPWTSGGNPTYEQYF.

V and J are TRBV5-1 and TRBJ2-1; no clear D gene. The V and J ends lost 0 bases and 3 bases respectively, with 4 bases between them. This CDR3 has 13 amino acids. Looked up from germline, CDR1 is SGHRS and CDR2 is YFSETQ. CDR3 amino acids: CASSLEIYNEQFF. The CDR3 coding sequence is TGCGCCAGCAGCTTGGAGATCTACAATGAGCAGTTCTTC.

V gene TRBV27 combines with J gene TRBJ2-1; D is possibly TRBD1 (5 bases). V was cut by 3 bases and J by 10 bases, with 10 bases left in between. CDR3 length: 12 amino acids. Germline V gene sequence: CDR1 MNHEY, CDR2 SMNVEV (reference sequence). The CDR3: CASSFGATEQFF. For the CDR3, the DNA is TGTGCCAGCAGTTTTGGGGCTACCGAGCAGTTCTTC.

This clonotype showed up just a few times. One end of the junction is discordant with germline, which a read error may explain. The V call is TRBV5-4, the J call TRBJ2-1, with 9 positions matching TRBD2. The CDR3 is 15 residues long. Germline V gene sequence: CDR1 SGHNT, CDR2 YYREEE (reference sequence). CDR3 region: CASSLGASGTYEQFF. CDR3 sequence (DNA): TGTGCCAGTAGCTTGGGTGCTAGCGGGACATATGAGCAGTTCTTC.

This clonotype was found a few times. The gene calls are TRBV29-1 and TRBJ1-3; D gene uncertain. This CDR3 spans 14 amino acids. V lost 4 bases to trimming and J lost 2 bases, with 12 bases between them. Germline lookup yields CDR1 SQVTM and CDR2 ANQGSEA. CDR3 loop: CSVGGLDTGNTIYF. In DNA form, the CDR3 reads TGCAGCGTTGGTGGGCTAGACACTGGAAACACCATATATTTT.

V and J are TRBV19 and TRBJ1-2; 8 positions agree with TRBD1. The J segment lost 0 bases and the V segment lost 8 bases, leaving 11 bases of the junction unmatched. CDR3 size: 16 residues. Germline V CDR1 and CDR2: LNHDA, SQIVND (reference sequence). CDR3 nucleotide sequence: TGTGCCAGTCATCAACGACAGGGGACAGCTAACTATGGCTACACCTTC. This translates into CASHQRQGTANYGYTF.

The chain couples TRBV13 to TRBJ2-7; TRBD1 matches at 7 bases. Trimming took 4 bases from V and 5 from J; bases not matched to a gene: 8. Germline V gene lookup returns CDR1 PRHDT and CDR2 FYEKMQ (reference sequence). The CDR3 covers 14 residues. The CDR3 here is CASSSTGLGNEQYF. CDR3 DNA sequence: TGTGCCAGCAGCTCGACAGGGCTAGGTAACGAGCAGTACTTC.

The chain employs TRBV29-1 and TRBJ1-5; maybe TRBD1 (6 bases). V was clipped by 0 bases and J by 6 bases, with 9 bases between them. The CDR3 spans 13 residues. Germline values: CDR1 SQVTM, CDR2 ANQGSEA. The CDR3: CSVEEGAGQPQHF. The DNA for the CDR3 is TGCAGCGTTGAAGAGGGGGCCGGTCAGCCCCAGCATTTT.

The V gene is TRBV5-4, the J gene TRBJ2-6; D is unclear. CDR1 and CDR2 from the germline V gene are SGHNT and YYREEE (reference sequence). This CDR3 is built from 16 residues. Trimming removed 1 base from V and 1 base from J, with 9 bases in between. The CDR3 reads CASSLTKRSGANVLTF. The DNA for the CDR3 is TGTGCCAGCAGCTTGACGAAGAGATCTGGGGCCAACGTCCTGACTTTC.

The CDR3 region has the DNA TGCAGCGTTGAAATGGGTGGCACAGATACGCAGTATTTT. This gives the protein CSVEMGGTDTQYF. This chain links TRBV29-1 with TRBJ2-3; D remains ambiguous. Trimming shortened V by 2 bases and J by 1 base, and 7 bases separated the two germline ends. Germline V gene data show CDR1 as SQVTM and CDR2 as ANQGSEA. The CDR3 consists of 13 residues.

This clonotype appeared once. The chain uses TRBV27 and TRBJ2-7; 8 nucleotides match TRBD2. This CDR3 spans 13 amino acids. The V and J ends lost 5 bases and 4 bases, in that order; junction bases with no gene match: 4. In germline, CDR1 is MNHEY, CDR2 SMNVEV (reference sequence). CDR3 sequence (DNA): TGTGCCAGCAGTCCTGGACTAGCTTACGAGCAGTACTTC. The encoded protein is CASSPGLAYEQYF.

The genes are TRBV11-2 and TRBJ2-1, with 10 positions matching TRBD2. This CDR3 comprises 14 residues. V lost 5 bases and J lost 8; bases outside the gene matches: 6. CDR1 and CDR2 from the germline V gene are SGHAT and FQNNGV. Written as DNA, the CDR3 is TGTGCCAGCAGCGGGGCTAGCGGGAGCTATGAGCAGTTCTTC. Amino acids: CASSGASGSYEQFF.

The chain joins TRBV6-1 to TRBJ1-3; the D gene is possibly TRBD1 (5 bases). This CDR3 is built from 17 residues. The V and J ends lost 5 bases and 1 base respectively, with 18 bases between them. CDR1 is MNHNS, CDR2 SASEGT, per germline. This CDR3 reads CASSYAAGYRSGNTIYF. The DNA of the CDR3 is TGTGCCAGCAGTTACGCGGCAGGGTATAGGTCTGGAAACACCATATATTTT.